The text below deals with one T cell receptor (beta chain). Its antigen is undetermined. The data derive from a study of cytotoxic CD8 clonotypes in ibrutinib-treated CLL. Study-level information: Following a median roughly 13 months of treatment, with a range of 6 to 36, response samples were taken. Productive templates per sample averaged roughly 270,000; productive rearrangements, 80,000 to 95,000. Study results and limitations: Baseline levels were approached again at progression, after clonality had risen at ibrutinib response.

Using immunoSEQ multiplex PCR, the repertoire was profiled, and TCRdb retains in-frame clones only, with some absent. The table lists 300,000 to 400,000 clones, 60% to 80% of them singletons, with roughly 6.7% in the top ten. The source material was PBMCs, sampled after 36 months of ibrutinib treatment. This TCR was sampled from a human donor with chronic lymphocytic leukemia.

CDR3 protein: CASSIDSGRVVDEQFF. The CDR3 region has the DNA TGTGCCAGCAGCATAGATAGCGGGAGAGTCGTGGATGAGCAGTTCTTC. This chain uses TRBV21-1 with TRBJ2-1; the D call TRBD2 from the table was never checked on the DNA. TRBV21-1 is recorded as a pseudogene. This CDR3 is built from 16 residues.